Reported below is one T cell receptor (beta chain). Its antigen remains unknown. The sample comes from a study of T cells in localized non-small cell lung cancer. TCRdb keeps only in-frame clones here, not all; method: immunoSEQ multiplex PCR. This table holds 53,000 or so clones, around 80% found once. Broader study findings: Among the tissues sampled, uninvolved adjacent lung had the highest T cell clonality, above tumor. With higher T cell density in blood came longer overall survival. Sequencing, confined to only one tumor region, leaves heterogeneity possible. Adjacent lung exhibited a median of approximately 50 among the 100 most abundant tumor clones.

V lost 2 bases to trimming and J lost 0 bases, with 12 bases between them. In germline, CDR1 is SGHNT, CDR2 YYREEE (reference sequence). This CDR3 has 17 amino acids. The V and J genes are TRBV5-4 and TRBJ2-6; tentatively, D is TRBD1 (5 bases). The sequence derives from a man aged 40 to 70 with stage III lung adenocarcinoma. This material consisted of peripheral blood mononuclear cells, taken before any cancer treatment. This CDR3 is CASSFTDTHSGANVLTF. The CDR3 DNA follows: TGTGCCAGCAGCTTCACGGACACCCACTCTGGGGCCAACGTCCTGACTTTC.